The subject of this entry is one TCR beta chain. Its specificity is not known. The data were produced by immunoSEQ multiplex PCR, yet TCRdb's version contains in-frame clones alone and is incomplete. The sample consists of some 150,000 clones, 80% to 90% of them appearing once. The sample is drawn from a study of T cell responses to AZD1222 COVID-19 vaccine. The CDR3 length is 13 residues. V lost 7 bases, J lost 2 bases, and 11 bases lay in between. CDR1 and CDR2 from the germline V gene are LGHNT and FRNRAP. Study-wide findings and caveats: Among the donors, most were white British and more were female, and clonal diversity was possibly underestimated.

The gene calls are TRBV12-5 and TRBJ2-5; D possibly uses TRBD1 or TRBD2 (5 bases each). The sequence was obtained from an adult who received the MenACWY meningococcal vaccine as a control. Sequenced material: peripheral blood, taken 28 days after the second dose of the MenACWY control vaccine. The CDR3 region has the DNA TGTGCTAGTGCCGAGGGACCGCAAGAGACCCAGTACTTC. It encodes CASAEGPQETQYF.